This T cell receptor beta chain is drawn from a study of CXCR3-negative and CXCR3-positive naive CD8 T cells. All CD8+ T cell subsets were sorted in triplicate at roughly 280,000 cells each. Study conclusions and caveats: Diversity in memory CD8+ cells fell much lower than the comparably high levels seen in both naive subsets. TRBV-TRBJ usage matched between naive CXCR3-negative and CXCR3-positive cells but not between memory cells.

The method, 5' RACE with UMI labels, was used to prepare the TRB cDNA libraries. Following a re-call of the 5' RACE reads, TCRdb has one entry per CDR3 protein and lacks DNA. Here the sample table reports around 52,000 distinct CDR3 sequences. Points on this clonotype: Antigen: not known.

This CDR3 region has 17 residues. Looked up from germline, CDR1 is MGHDK and CDR2 is SYGVNS. The sequenced sample was memory CD8+ T cells from blood. This clonotype originated in a human donor in good health. Some clones in this sample may be carry-over from other donors' samples. This chain joins TRBV25-1 and TRBJ2-1; TCRdb outputs TRBD2, but without DNA this stays unchecked. CDR3 region: CATSTSGGKAGYNEQFF.